A single T cell receptor beta chain is shown here with its context. Its antigen is currently unknown. The sample holds other DNA sequences that translate to the same CDR3. This entry comes from a study of cytomegalovirus exposure and HLA in healthy donors. Whole-study findings and limits: HLA-A and HLA-B allele assignments for most subjects were reportedly predicted accurately using TCR beta sequences. It was assumed in the presence/absence analyses that sequencing depth was roughly uniform across donors. In vitro confirmation showed a few CMV-associated chains to be CMV antigen specific.

Germline V CDR1 and CDR2: SGDLS, YYNGEE. The CDR3 consists of 16 residues. Trimming removed 2 bases from V and 1 base from J; junction bases left unmatched: 5. Use of 60 Vbeta and 13 Jbeta primers characterized the PCR. TCRdb's copy holds only in-frame clones and misses some; the assay was immunoSEQ multiplex PCR. The repertoire table contains about 54,000 clones. Sequencing input: PBMCs. The receptor was isolated from a woman between 35 and 50 years old in good health and CMV-seronegative. The rearrangement uses TRBV9 and TRBJ2-3; 9 bases are shared with TRBD2. The CDR3 protein is CASSVSAGGGTDTQYF. CDR3 DNA: TGTGCCAGCAGCGTCTCTGCGGGAGGGGGCACAGATACGCAGTATTTT.